Presented here are 14 T cell receptor beta chains from one specimen sequenced in a study of a mutant IDH1 vaccine in newly diagnosed glioma. Only in-frame clones appear in the TCRdb table, and some are missing; sequencing was by immunoSEQ multiplex PCR. The table records tens of thousands of clones, about 83% of them present only once. Stated time point: baseline, week 1 (first vaccination visit). Treatment: pre-vaccination baseline after standard-of-care therapy. Sequences were derived from PBMCs, sampled from a glioma patient treated with radiotherapy, temozolomide or both. These receptors came from a woman in her forties or fifties with glioma.

CDR3 sequence: CASRRGQARQETQYF. CDR3 sequence (DNA): TGTGCCAGCCGGAGAGGACAGGCCCGCCAAGAGACCCAGTACTTC. This sequence joins TRBV6-1 and TRBJ2-5; 7 bases are shared with TRBD1. V was clipped by 8 bases and J by 1 base; unmatched bases: 10. The CDR3 consists of 15 residues. In germline, CDR1 is MNHNS, CDR2 SASEGT.

The genes are TRBV2 and TRBJ1-5; possible D gene TRBD1, 5 bases. Looked up from germline, CDR1 is SNHLY and CDR2 is FYNNEI. Deletions cut 4 bases from V and 6 bases from J, with 13 bases between. The CDR3 spans 14 residues. The CDR3 is CASSAAGVLQPQHF. The CDR3 DNA reads TGTGCCAGCAGTGCGGCGGGGGTTCTTCAGCCCCAGCATTTT.

V and J are TRBV10-3 and TRBJ1-4, with TRBD1 matching 7 bases. CDR1 is ENHRY and CDR2 is SYGVKD in the germline V gene. The junction had 8 bases not matched to a gene; V was cut back by 0 bases and J by 10 bases. The CDR3 length is 15 residues. Here the CDR3 DNA reads TGTGCCATCAGTGAGTCGACAGGGTTCAAGGGAAAACTGTTTTTT. Protein: CAISESTGFKGKLFF.

Only one count was recorded for this clone. The genes are TRBV7-8 and TRBJ2-7, with 7 bases fitting TRBD2. Germline V gene sequence: CDR1 SGHVS, CDR2 FQNEAQ. The J segment lost 0 bases and the V segment lost 1 base, leaving 6 bases of the junction unmatched. The CDR3 runs 16 residues. CDR3 DNA sequence: TGTGCCAGCAGCTTAGGGCGGCGGGGGAGCTCCTACGAGCAGTACTTC. Residues: CASSLGRRGSSYEQYF.

The rearrangement uses TRBV27 and TRBJ2-2, with 7 bases aligning to TRBD1. Germline V gene lookup returns CDR1 MNHEY and CDR2 SMNVEV (reference sequence). J lost 2 bases, V lost 5 bases, and 8 bases had no gene match. The CDR3 extends over 16 amino acids. The CDR3 coding sequence is TGTGCCAGCAGTGCCTGGGACAGCGAAAACACCGGGGAGCTGTTTTTT. This sequence encodes CASSAWDSENTGELFF.

The chain couples TRBV5-6 to TRBJ1-1; tentatively, D is TRBD1 (5 bases). From germline, CDR1 is SGHDT and CDR2 YYEEEE. Trimming stripped 2 bases from V and 3 bases from J, with 11 bases between. This CDR3 comprises 14 residues. The CDR3 DNA sequence: TGTGCCAGCAGCTTCCAGGGAGAAGACACTGAAGCTTTCTTT. Residues: CASSFQGEDTEAFF.

The chain has TRBV7-8 and TRBJ1-1, with D perhaps matching TRBD1 (5 bases). This CDR3 spans 16 amino acids. Germline values: CDR1 SGHVS, CDR2 FQNEAQ. Trimming took off 0 bases at V and 6 bases at J, with 17 bases between the two ends. CDR3 sequence reads: CASSLANPRGTAEAFF. CDR3 nucleotides: TGTGCCAGCAGCTTAGCGAACCCTCGTGGGACCGCTGAAGCTTTCTTT.

The chain uses TRBV9 and TRBJ1-1, with D possibly being TRBD1 (5 bases). With 0 bases removed from V and 4 bases from J, the gap between germline ends came to 10 bases. CDR1 and CDR2 (germline): SGDLS, YYNGEE. This CDR3 is 14 amino acids long. The CDR3 DNA follows: TGTGCCAGCAGCGTAGCTCAAGGGGTCACTGAAGCTTTCTTT. Residues: CASSVAQGVTEAFF.

The chain couples TRBV5-1 to TRBJ2-2; perhaps TRBD2 as D (6 bases). The germline V gene has CDR1 SGHRS and CDR2 YFSETQ. V lost 7 bases to trimming and J lost 2 bases, with 15 bases between them. There are 15 residues in the CDR3. The CDR3: CASGFGGLNTGELFF. The CDR3 nucleotides read TGCGCCAGCGGGTTTGGGGGACTCAACACCGGGGAGCTGTTTTTT.

This clone was counted a single time. The rearrangement joins TRBV19 to TRBJ2-5; D might be TRBD2 (7 bases). The germline CDR1 and CDR2 sequences are LNHDA and SQIVND (reference sequence). CDR3 length: 15 amino acids. Trimming removed 5 bases from V and 10 bases from J, with 23 bases in between. As DNA, the CDR3 is TGTGCCAGTAGTTTCGGGGGTCATGCGGGGGCCCACCAGTACTTC. Its protein is CASSFGGHAGAHQYF.

This sequence joins TRBV6-5 and TRBJ1-5, with a tentative D call TRBD1 (5 bases). The CDR3 covers 14 residues. Per the germline V gene, CDR1 is MNHEY and CDR2 is SVGAGI. V was pared by 6 bases and J by 5 bases, with 14 bases between. CDR3 DNA sequence: TGTGCCAGCAGCCCTAGAGGAGGGGATCAGCCCCAGCATTTT. Translated: CASSPRGGDQPQHF.

Only a few counts were recorded for this clone. The rearrangement uses TRBV19 and TRBJ2-2; no reliable D call. Germline V gives CDR1 LNHDA, CDR2 SQIVND (reference sequence). Trimming took 8 bases from V and 1 from J, leaving 2 bases between them. CDR3 length: 11 residues. The chain's CDR3 is CASQNTGELFF. The CDR3 region has the DNA TGTGCCAGTCAGAACACCGGGGAGCTGTTTTTT. The full variable domain, its missing parts supplied by reference TRBV19 and TRBJ2-2, is DGGITQSPKYLFRKEGQNVTLSCEQNLNHDAMYWYRQDPGQGLRLIYYSQIVNDFQKGDIAEGYSVSREKKESFPLTVTSAQKNPTAFYLCASQNTGELFFGEGSRLTVL.

This chain joins TRBV18 and TRBJ2-6; TRBD2 matches at 11 bases. The V and J ends lost 6 bases and 4 bases, in that order; junction bases with no gene match: 14. Germline CDR1 and CDR2: KGHSH and LQKENI. The length of the CDR3 is 19 residues. The CDR3 sequence: CASSLTGTSGSAGANVLTF. The CDR3 DNA reads TGTGCCAGCTCGCTAACCGGGACTAGCGGCTCGGCCGGGGCCAACGTCCTGACTTTC. Looking up the rest from reference TRBV18 and TRBJ2-6 gives the full variable domain: NAGVMQNPRHLVRRRGQEARLRCSPMKGHSHVYWYRQLPEEGLKFMVYLQKENIIDESGMPKERFSAEFPKEGPSILRIQQVVRGDSAAYFCASSLTGTSGSAGANVLTFGAGSRLTVL.

This clone was picked up one time. The chain carries TRBV27 and TRBJ1-1; no reliable D call. Trimming took 2 bases from V and 2 from J, leaving 15 bases between them. Per the germline V gene, CDR1 is MNHEY and CDR2 is SMNVEV (reference sequence). This CDR3 has 16 amino acids. CDR3 sequence: CASSLTLARGNTEAFF. DNA of the CDR3: TGTGCCAGCAGTTTAACCTTGGCCCGAGGTAACACTGAAGCTTTCTTT.